Sequencing of this T cell receptor beta chain was carried out in a study of blood T cells in healthy people across ages. In the study overall: Per every two T cells, about one barcoded beta molecule was captured by template switching.

There are 13 residues in the CDR3. Germline V gives CDR1 LNHNV, CDR2 YYDKDF (reference sequence). Trimming removed 0 bases from V and 7 bases from J, with 9 bases in between. With a J-beta primer mix and a sample-barcoded 5' primer, a second PCR ran about 6 to 11 cycles. Tags on each cDNA molecule came from a template-switch adaptor with 12 random nucleotides. TCRdb re-derived calls from the 5' RACE reads in MiXCR, one entry per CDR3 protein. Seen here are about 1.8 million distinct CDR3 sequences, roughly 52% observed once, and the top ten hold around 2.1%. This clonotype showed up just a few times. The rearrangement links TRBV15 to TRBJ1-2, with D hard to call. This TCR came from a woman between 40 and 55 years old in good health. Sequencing was carried out using blood. CDR3 sequence: CATSRDRYSGYTF. The CDR3, as DNA: TGTGCCACCAGCAGAGATCGATATAGTGGCTACACCTTC.